The rows below give T cell receptor beta chains drawn from one sample of a study of cytomegalovirus exposure and HLA in healthy donors. The table came from immunoSEQ multiplex PCR; TCRdb's copy has only in-frame clones and leaves some out. Of 150,000 to 200,000 clones in the sample, 88% are singletons; the top ten hold 2.5% to 3%. The specimen sequenced was PBMCs. These receptors were taken from a man in his late teens or twenties in good health and CMV-seronegative. CDR3s include the opening cysteine and the closing phenylalanine or tryptophan. D genes are given only for firm matches. Not every row has a clone size; where given, it reads once, few, many or a size class.

TRBV29-1	TRBD1	NA	TRBJ1-1	TGCAGCGTTGAGGGACAGGGGGGCACTGAAGCTTTCTTT	CSVEGQGGTEAFF
TRBV6-6	NA	NA	TRBJ1-1	TGTGCCAGCAGTTCCCCGGGGGGTACTGAAGCTTTCTTT	CASSSPGGTEAFF
TRBV5-1	NA	NA	TRBJ2-3	TGCGCCAGCAGCTTGATAGCAGATACGCAGTATTTT	CASSLIADTQYF
TRBV5-1	NA	NA	TRBJ2-7	TGCGCCAGCAGCTTGGCGGGAGCCGTAGACGAGCAGTACTTC	CASSLAGAVDEQYF
TRBV7-9	NA	NA	TRBJ2-7	TGTGCCAGCAGCCGGTTGAAGGGGGTGGAGCAGTACTTC	CASSRLKGVEQYF
TRBV4-2	NA	once	TRBJ2-2	TGTGCCGGGGGCGGAGCAGACAACACCGGGGAGCTGTTTTTT	CAGGGADNTGELFF
TRBV6-5	TRBD2	NA	TRBJ2-5	TGTGCCAGCAGGTTGGGACTAGCGGGACAAGAGACCCAGTACTTC	CASRLGLAGQETQYF
TRBV15	NA	NA	TRBJ1-5	TGTGCCACCAGCCGACCGGAGAGAGATAGCAATCAGCCCCAGCATTTT	CATSRPERDSNQPQHF
TRBV5-6	TRBD2	NA	TRBJ2-5	TGTGCCAGCAGTACTCTAGCGGGGGGGGCGGAGACCCAGTACTTC	CASSTLAGGAETQYF
TRBV6-5	NA	NA	TRBJ2-7	TGTGCCAGCAGTTACAGGGGAATCTTCTCCTACGAGCAGTACTTC	CASSYRGIFSYEQYF
TRBV7-2	NA	NA	TRBJ2-7	TGTGCCAGCAGCTTAGTGGCCGAGCAGTACTTC	CASSLVAEQYF
TRBV5-6	TRBD1	NA	TRBJ2-1	TGTGCCAGCAGCTTGTGGGACAGGGGGCGCTGGGTCGATTTCTTC	CASSLWDRGRWVDFF
TRBV10-3	NA	NA	TRBJ2-7	TGTGCCATCAGTGAGCTGGGGAGGACCGACGAGCAGTACTTC	CAISELGRTDEQYF
TRBV5-1	TRBD1	NA	TRBJ2-5	TGCGCCAGCAGCTGGGGACAGGGCCAAGAGACCCAGTACTTC	CASSWGQGQETQYF
TRBV2	NA	NA	TRBJ1-5	TGTGCCAGCAGAGGACAGTTCAATCAGCCCCAGCATTTT	CASRGQFNQPQHF
TRBV27	NA	NA	TRBJ2-2	TGTGCCAGCCTACGGGTGGGGCAGCAGAACACCGGGGAGCTGTTTTTT	CASLRVGQQNTGELFF
TRBV14	NA	NA	TRBJ2-5	TGTGCCAGCAGCCAAGTCGGGGGATTCCGAGAGACCCAGTACTTC	CASSQVGGFRETQYF
TRBV11-2	NA	NA	TRBJ2-3	TGTGCCAGCAGCTTAGTACCGGGCGAGGCGGACGGTAGCGAATATTTT	CASSLVPGEADGSEYF
TRBV11-3	NA	NA	TRBJ2-7	TGTGCCAGCAGCGGGGACATACCCTACGAGCAGTACTTC	CASSGDIPYEQYF
TRBV5-1	NA	NA	TRBJ2-2	TGCGCCAGCAGCTTGGCTAGCGCCACCGGGGAGCTGTTTTTT	CASSLASATGELFF
TRBV18	TRBD1	few	TRBJ2-2	TGTGCCAGCTCACTCGGACAGGGGGCAACCGGGGAGCTGTTTTTT	CASSLGQGATGELFF
TRBV6-5	TRBD2	NA	TRBJ2-5	TGTGCCAGCAGTTACTCGAAGCGGGGGGCTCCAGAGACCCAGTACTTC	CASSYSKRGAPETQYF
TRBV7-2	NA	NA	TRBJ2-5	TGTGCCAGCACCTCGTACGGGGAAGAGACCCAGTACTTC	CASTSYGEETQYF
TRBV7-9	NA	NA	TRBJ1-2	TGTGCCAGCAGCTCGAAAGAACAGGGTAATGGCTACACCTTC	CASSSKEQGNGYTF
TRBV4-2	TRBD2	NA	TRBJ2-3	TGTGCCAGCAGCCAAGGGGTTGGGGCTAGCGGGGGTTATACAGATACGCAGTATTTT	CASSQGVGASGGYTDTQYF
TRBV28	NA	NA	TRBJ1-2	TGTGCCAGCCAGGGCCTCTATGGCTACACCTTC	CASQGLYGYTF
TRBV10-3	NA	NA	TRBJ2-7	TGTGCCATCAGTGATGGGCAGGGGAGAAGCTCCTACGAGCAGTACTTC	CAISDGQGRSSYEQYF
TRBV4-3	NA	NA	TRBJ2-7	TGCGCCAGCAGCCAAACTGCCGGGCAGGGCAAGGGCTACGAGCAGTACTTC	CASSQTAGQGKGYEQYF
TRBV2	NA	NA	TRBJ2-5	TGTGCCAGCAGGGAGTTACAAGAGACCCAGTACTTC	CASRELQETQYF
TRBV14	TRBD2	NA	TRBJ2-1	TGTGCCAGCAGCCCTCGACGGGAGGGCAATGAGCAGTTCTTC	CASSPRREGNEQFF
TRBV27	TRBD2	NA	TRBJ2-3	TGTGCCAGCAGTTTACAGCGGGAGTCAGATACGCAGTATTTT	CASSLQRESDTQYF
TRBV7-2	NA	NA	TRBJ2-3	TGTGCCAGCAGCTTTATCCAGGGTGATACGCAGTATTTT	CASSFIQGDTQYF
TRBV27	TRBD2	NA	TRBJ2-1	TGTGCCACCAACCTAGCGGGGGGGGCCAATGAGCAGTTCTTC	CATNLAGGANEQFF
TRBV19	TRBD1	NA	TRBJ1-2	TGTGCCAGTAGTATAGCCCAGGACAGGGTATCAAATGGCTACACCTTC	CASSIAQDRVSNGYTF
TRBV18	TRBD2	NA	TRBJ2-2	TGTGCCAGCTCACCAAGACTAGCGGGGGAAACCGGGGAGCTGTTTTTT	CASSPRLAGETGELFF
TRBV2	TRBD1	NA	TRBJ1-2	TGTGCCAGCAGTGAAAACAGGGGGGCTAACTATGGCTACACCTTC	CASSENRGANYGYTF
TRBV27	TRBD1	NA	TRBJ2-7	TGTGCCAGCAGTTTATACGAGGACAGGGTTAGACACGAGCAGTACTTC	CASSLYEDRVRHEQYF
TRBV19	NA	NA	TRBJ1-1	TGTGCCAGTAGGATCGGGACCAGGACAGCGAACACTGAAGCTTTCTTT	CASRIGTRTANTEAFF
TRBV5-1	NA	NA	TRBJ1-2	TGCGCCAGCAGCTTGGAAGGGGTGGATGGCTACACCTTC	CASSLEGVDGYTF
TRBV29-1	NA	NA	TRBJ2-5	TGCAGCGTTGAGGGCAGACTATCCGGGCGGACCCAGTACTTC	CSVEGRLSGRTQYF
TRBV6-6	TRBD2	NA	TRBJ2-3	TGTGCCAGCAGTTGGGGCGGGAGGGCCACAGATACGCAGTATTTT	CASSWGGRATDTQYF